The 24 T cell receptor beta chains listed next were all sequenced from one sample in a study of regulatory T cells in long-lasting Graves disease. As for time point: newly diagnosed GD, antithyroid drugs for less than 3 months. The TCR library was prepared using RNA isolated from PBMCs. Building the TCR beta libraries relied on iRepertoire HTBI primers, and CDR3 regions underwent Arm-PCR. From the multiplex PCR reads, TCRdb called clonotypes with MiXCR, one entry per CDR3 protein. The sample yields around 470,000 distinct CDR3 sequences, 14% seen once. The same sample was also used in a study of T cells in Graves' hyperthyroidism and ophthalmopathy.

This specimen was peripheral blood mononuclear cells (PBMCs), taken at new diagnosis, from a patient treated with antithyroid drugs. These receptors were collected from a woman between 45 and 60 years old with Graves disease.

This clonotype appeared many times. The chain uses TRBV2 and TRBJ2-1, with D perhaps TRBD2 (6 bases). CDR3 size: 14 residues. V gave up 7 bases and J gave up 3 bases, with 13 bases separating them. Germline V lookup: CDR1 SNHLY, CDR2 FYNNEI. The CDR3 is CASKRLVGYNEQFF. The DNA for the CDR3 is TGTGCCAGCAAACGACTAGTAGGCTACAATGAGCAGTTCTTC.

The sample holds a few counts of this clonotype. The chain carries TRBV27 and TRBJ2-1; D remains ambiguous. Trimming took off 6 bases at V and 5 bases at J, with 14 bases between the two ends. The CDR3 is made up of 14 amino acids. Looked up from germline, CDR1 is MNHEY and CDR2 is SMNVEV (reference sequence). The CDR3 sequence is CASRSPPRNNEQFF. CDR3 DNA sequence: TGTGCCAGCAGATCACCGCCTAGAAACAATGAGCAGTTCTTC.

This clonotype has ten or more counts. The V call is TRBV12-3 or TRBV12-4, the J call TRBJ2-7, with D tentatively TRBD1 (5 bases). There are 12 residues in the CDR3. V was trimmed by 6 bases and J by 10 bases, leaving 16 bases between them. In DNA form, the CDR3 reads TGTGCCAGCAGCCCAGGGATGTCGGTACAGTACTTC. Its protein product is CASSPGMSVQYF.

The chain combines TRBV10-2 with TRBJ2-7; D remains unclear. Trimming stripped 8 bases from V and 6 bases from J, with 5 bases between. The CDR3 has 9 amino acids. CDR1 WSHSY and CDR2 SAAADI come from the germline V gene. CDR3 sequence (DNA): TGCGCCAGCGGGTCCGAGCAGTACTTC. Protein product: CASGSEQYF.

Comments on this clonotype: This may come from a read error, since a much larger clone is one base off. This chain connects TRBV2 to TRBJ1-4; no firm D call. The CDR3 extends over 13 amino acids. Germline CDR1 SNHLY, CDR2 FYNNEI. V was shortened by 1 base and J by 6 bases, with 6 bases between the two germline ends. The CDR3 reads CASSEEIDEKLFF. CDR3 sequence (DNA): TGTGCCAGCAGTGAAGAGATTGATGAAAAACTGTTTTTT.

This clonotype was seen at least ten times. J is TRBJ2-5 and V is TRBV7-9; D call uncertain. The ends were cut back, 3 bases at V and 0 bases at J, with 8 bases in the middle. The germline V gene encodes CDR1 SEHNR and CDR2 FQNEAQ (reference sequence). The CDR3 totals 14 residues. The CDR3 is CASSLSLYQETQYF. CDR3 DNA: TGTGCCAGCAGCTTGTCACTGTACCAAGAGACCCAGTACTTC.

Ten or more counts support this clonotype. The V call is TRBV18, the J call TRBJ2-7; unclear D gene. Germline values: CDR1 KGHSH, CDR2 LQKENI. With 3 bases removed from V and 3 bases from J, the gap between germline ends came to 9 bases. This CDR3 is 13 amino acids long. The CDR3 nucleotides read TGTGCCAGCTCACCGCAGAGTGACTACGAGCAGTACTTC. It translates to CASSPQSDYEQYF. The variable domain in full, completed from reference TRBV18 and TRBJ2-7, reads NAGVMQNPRHLVRRRGQEARLRCSPMKGHSHVYWYRQLPEEGLKFMVYLQKENIIDESGMPKERFSAEFPKEGPSILRIQQVVRGDSAAYFCASSPQSDYEQYFGPGTRLTVT.

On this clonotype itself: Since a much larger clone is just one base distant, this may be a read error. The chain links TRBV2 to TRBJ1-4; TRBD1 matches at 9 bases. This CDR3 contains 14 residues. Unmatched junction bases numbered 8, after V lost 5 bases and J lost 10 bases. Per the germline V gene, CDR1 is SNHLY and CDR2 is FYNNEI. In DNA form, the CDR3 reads TGTGCCAGCAGTTCCGGGACAGGGAGTGGAAAACTGTTTTTT. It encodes CASSSGTGSGKLFF.

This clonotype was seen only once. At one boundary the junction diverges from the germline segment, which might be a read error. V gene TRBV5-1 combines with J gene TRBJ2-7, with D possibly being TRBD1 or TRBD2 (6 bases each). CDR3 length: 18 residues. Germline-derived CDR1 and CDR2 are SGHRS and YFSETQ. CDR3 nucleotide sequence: TGCGCCAGCAGCCCCCTGGCAGGGAGCGCGGGACATACCTACGAGCTGTACTTC. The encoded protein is CASSPLAGSAGHTYELYF.

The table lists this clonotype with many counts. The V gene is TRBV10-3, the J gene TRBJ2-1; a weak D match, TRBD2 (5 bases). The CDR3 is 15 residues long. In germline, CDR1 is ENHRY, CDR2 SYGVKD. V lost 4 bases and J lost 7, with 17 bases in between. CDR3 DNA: TGTGCCATCAGTGTACTAGACCCCTCCCTTAATGAGCAGTTCTTC. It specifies CAISVLDPSLNEQFF.

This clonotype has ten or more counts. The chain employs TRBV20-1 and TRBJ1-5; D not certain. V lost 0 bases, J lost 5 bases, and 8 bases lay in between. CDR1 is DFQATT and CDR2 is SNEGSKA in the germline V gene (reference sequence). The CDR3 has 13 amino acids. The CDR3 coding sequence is TGCAGTGCTAGAGACCTGAAGGATCAGCCCCAGCATTTT. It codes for CSARDLKDQPQHF.

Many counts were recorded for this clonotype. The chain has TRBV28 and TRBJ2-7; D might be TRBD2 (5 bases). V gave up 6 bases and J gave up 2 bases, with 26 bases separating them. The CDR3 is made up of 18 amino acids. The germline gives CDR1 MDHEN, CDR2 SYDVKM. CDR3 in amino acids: CASREHGLRSGKTYEQYF. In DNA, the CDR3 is TGTGCCAGCAGGGAGCATGGGCTGAGAAGCGGCAAAACCTACGAGCAGTACTTC.

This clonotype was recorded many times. The CDR3 DNA sequence: TGCGCCAGCAGCGAGAAGACTTGGACAGCAGAAGAGACCCAGTACTTC. This encodes CASSEKTWTAEETQYF. The genes are TRBV10-2 and TRBJ2-5; D perhaps matches TRBD1 (6 bases). The CDR3 is made up of 16 amino acids. Trimming stripped 6 bases from V and 3 bases from J, with 20 bases between. Germline CDR1 is WSHSY and CDR2 is SAAADI.

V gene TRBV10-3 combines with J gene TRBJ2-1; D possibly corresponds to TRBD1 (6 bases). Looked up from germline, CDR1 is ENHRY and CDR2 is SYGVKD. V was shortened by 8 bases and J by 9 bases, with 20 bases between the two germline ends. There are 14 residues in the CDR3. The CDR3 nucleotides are TGTGCCATCGGTTCCTCAAAGGGGGTTACTGAGCAGTTCTTC. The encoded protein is CAIGSSKGVTEQFF.

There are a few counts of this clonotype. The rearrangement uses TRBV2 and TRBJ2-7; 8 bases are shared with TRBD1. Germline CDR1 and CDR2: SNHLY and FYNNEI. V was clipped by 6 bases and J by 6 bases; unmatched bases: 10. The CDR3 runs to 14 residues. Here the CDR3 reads CASRSGGALSEQYF. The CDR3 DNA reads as TGTGCCAGCAGGTCAGGGGGCGCTTTATCCGAGCAGTACTTC.

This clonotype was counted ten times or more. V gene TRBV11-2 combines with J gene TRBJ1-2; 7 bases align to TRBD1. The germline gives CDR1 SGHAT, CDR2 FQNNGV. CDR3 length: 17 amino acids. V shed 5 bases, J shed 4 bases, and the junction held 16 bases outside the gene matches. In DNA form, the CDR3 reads TGTGCCAGCAGCCAATTTCGGTCGAGACAGGGAGTCTATGGCTACACCTTC. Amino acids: CASSQFRSRQGVYGYTF.

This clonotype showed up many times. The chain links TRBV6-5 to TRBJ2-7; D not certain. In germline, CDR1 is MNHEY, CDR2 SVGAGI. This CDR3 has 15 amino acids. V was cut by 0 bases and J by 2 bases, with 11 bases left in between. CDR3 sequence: CASSYSLLAAYEQYF. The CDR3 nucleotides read TGTGCCAGCAGTTACTCGTTGCTCGCTGCCTACGAGCAGTACTTC.

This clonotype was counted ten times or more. The CDR3 loop reads CASSIDFQAMNTEAFF. The CDR3, as DNA: TGTGCCAGTAGTATAGATTTCCAGGCGATGAACACTGAAGCTTTCTTT. This rearrangement joins TRBV19 to TRBJ1-1, with D unresolved. The CDR3 totals 16 residues. Germline CDR1 and CDR2: LNHDA and SQIVND (reference sequence). V dropped 0 bases and J dropped 0 bases, with 11 bases sitting between them.

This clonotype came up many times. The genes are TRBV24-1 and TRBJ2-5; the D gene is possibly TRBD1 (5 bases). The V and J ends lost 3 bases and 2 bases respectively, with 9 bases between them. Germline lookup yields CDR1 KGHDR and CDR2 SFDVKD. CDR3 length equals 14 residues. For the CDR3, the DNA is TGTGCCACCAGTGATCCACAGGTACAAGAGACCCAGTACTTC. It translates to CATSDPQVQETQYF.

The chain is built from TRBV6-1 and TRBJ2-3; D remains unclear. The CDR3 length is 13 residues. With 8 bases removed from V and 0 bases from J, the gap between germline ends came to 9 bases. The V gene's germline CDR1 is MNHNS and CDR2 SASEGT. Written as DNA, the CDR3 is TGTGCCAGCCAAAAGATGAGCACAGATACGCAGTATTTT. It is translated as CASQKMSTDTQYF.

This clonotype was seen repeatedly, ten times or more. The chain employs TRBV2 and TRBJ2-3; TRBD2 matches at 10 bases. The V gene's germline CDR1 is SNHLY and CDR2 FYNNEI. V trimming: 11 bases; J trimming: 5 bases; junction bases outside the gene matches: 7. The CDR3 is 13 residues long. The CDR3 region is CASSGSRGDTQYF. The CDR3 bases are TGTGCCTCTAGCGGGAGTAGGGGAGATACGCAGTATTTT.

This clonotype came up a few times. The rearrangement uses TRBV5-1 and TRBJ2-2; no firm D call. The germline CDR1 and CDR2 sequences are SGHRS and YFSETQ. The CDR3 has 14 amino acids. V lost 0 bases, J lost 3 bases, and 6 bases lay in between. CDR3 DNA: TGCGCCAGCAGCTTGGAGGTAGACACCGGGGAGCTGTTTTTT. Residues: CASSLEVDTGELFF.

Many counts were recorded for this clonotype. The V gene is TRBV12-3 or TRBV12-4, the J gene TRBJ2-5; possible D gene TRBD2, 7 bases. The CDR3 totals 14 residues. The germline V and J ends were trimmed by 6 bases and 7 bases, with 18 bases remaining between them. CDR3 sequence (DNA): TGTGCCAGCAGACCAGGACTGGGGGGGGCGACCCAGTACTTC. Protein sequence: CASRPGLGGATQYF.

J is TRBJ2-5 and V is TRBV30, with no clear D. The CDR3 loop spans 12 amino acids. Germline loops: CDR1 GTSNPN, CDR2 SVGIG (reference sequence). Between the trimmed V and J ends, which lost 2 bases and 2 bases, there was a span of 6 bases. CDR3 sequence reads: CAWSWVQETQYF. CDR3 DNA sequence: TGTGCCTGGAGTTGGGTGCAAGAGACCCAGTACTTC. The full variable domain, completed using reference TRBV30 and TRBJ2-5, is SQTIHQWPATLVQPVGSPLSLECTVEGTSNPNLYWYRQAAGRGLQLLFYSVGIGQISSEVPQNLSASRPQDRQFILSSKKLLLSDSGFYLCAWSWVQETQYFGPGTRLLVL.